This is a list of T cell receptor beta chains from one sample in a study of T cells after posttransplantation cyclophosphamide. Only in-frame clones appear in the TCRdb table, and some are missing; sequencing was by immunoSEQ multiplex PCR. Of 12,000 or so clones listed, about 2.1% were seen once; the top ten hold 15% to 17%. The sequencing used PBMCs, collected after allogeneic stem cell transplant with posttransplant cyclophosphamide. These receptors were obtained from a male patient younger than 45 who received an allogeneic stem cell transplant from a related donor, was CMV-positive, and had no GVHD. Certain T cells may be donor cells from the graft. CDR3s include the opening cysteine and the closing phenylalanine or tryptophan. Fields, in order: CDR3 length, clone size, V gene, J gene, D gene, CDR3 DNA, CDR3 protein. D genes are given only for firm matches. For some rows the clone size is stated as once, few or many, or as a class when expanded; others skip it.

len: 15
abundance: -
v_gene: TRBV9
j_gene: TRBJ1-1
d_gene: -
CDR3nt: TGTGCCAGCAGCGTAGTACAGGGCGAAAACACTGAAGCTTTCTTT
CDR3aa: CASSVVQGENTEAFF

len: 20
abundance: medium-sized
v_gene: TRBV7-3
j_gene: TRBJ2-3
d_gene: TRBD2
CDR3nt: TGTGCCAGCAGCTTGAGCTCCGGGACTAGCGGGGGATTGTTGGAAGATACGCAGTATTTT
CDR3aa: CASSLSSGTSGGLLEDTQYF

len: 15
abundance: few
v_gene: TRBV5-1
j_gene: TRBJ2-7
d_gene: -
CDR3nt: TGCGCCAGCAGTTCATTAGTCAGGGGGGCCTACGAGCAGTACTTC
CDR3aa: CASSSLVRGAYEQYF

len: 14
abundance: -
v_gene: TRBV19
j_gene: TRBJ1-1
d_gene: -
CDR3nt: TGTGCCAGTAGTATCTGGGGCAGAGACACTGAAGCTTTCTTT
CDR3aa: CASSIWGRDTEAFF

len: 12
abundance: few
v_gene: TRBV29-1
j_gene: TRBJ2-2
d_gene: -
CDR3nt: TGCAGCGCCGACACCCGTGCCGGGGAGCTGTTTTTT
CDR3aa: CSADTRAGELFF

len: 15
abundance: -
v_gene: TRBV30
j_gene: TRBJ2-1
d_gene: TRBD2
CDR3nt: TGTGCCTGGAGTCCCCCATCGGGACTAGCGGGCAGAAAGTTCTTC
CDR3aa: CAWSPPSGLAGRKFF

len: 14
abundance: few
v_gene: TRBV4-3
j_gene: TRBJ2-7
d_gene: TRBD1
CDR3nt: TGCGCCAGCAGCCAAGCGACAGGGCCCTACGAGCAGTACTTC
CDR3aa: CASSQATGPYEQYF

len: 15
abundance: few
v_gene: TRBV18
j_gene: TRBJ2-7
d_gene: TRBD1
CDR3nt: TGTGCCAGCTCACCCATCCCGGGACAGGGGCACGAGCAGTACTTC
CDR3aa: CASSPIPGQGHEQYF

len: 14
abundance: few
v_gene: TRBV7-3
j_gene: TRBJ2-7
d_gene: -
CDR3nt: TGTGCCAGCAGCTTAGCCCCGGGAAGCTACGAGCAGTACTTC
CDR3aa: CASSLAPGSYEQYF

len: 17
abundance: -
v_gene: TRBV15
j_gene: TRBJ2-1
d_gene: TRBD1
CDR3nt: TGTGCCACCAGCAGAAGCCGGACAGGGGCCTGGTACAATGAGCAGTTCTTC
CDR3aa: CATSRSRTGAWYNEQFF

len: 13
abundance: few
v_gene: TRBV29-1
j_gene: TRBJ2-5
d_gene: TRBD2
CDR3nt: TGCAGCGTGGGGAAGGGAGGGGACGAGACCCAGTACTTC
CDR3aa: CSVGKGGDETQYF

len: 13
abundance: -
v_gene: TRBV5-1
j_gene: TRBJ2-7
d_gene: -
CDR3nt: TGCGCCAGCAGCTTGTACAGCTCCTACGAGCAGTACTTC
CDR3aa: CASSLYSSYEQYF